Below, 20 T cell receptor beta chains from the same sample are listed, as sequenced in a study of response to subunit inactivated influenza vaccine. MiXCR, run by TCRdb on the RT-PCR reads, gives a single entry per CDR3 protein. The data hold around 200,000 distinct CDR3 sequences, with over 13% observed a single time. The sample in question was CD8+ T cells sorted from PBMCs, obtained around 5 days after vaccination. The source is a man aged 45-60 years who received an inactivated influenza vaccine.

This clonotype was observed a few times. The chain combines TRBV29-1 with TRBJ2-3; 11 bases fit TRBD2. Trimming took 1 base from V and 4 from J; bases not matched to a gene: 10. There are 17 residues in the CDR3. The germline CDR1 and CDR2 sequences are SQVTM and ANQGSEA. The CDR3 sequence: CSVEGGLAGGPPDTQYF. The DNA of the CDR3 is TGCAGCGTTGAAGGGGGGCTAGCGGGGGGCCCTCCAGATACGCAGTATTTT.

This clonotype showed up just a few times. This CDR3 is CASSYSTSGSPYEQYF. CDR3 bases: TGTGCCAGCAGTTACTCAACTAGCGGGAGCCCCTACGAGCAGTACTTC. The V call is TRBV6-2 or TRBV6-3, the J call TRBJ2-7, with 11 bases identical to TRBD2. Germline trimming cut 0 bases from V and 2 bases from J; bases unmatched to any gene: 3. The V gene's germline CDR1 is MNHEY and CDR2 SVGEGT. The CDR3 is made up of 16 amino acids.

This rearrangement joins TRBV24-1 to TRBJ1-6; no clear D gene. V was cut by 3 bases and J by 3 bases, with 2 bases left in between. Germline V lookup: CDR1 KGHDR, CDR2 SFDVKD. The CDR3 is 13 amino acids. This CDR3 is CATSDNYNSPLHF. The DNA of the CDR3 is TGTGCCACCAGTGATAACTATAATTCACCCCTCCACTTT.

The sample holds a few counts of this clonotype. The chain carries TRBV28 and TRBJ2-7; 16 bases map to TRBD2. V was clipped by 5 bases and J by 3 bases; unmatched bases: 13. The CDR3 runs to 19 residues. The germline V gene encodes CDR1 MDHEN and CDR2 SYDVKM. This CDR3 is CASSLDRGTSGRGIYEQYF. In DNA form, the CDR3 reads TGTGCCAGCAGTCTGGACCGGGGGACTAGCGGGAGGGGAATCTACGAGCAGTACTTC.

This clonotype has a handful of counts. V gene TRBV4-3 combines with J gene TRBJ2-1; D might be TRBD2 (6 bases). The germline V and J ends were trimmed by 1 base and 4 bases, with 14 bases remaining between them. This CDR3 is built from 16 residues. Germline V gives CDR1 LGHNA, CDR2 YSLEER. CDR3 in DNA: TGCGCCAGCAGCCAAGTTGGGGGGAGGAGGTACAATGAGCAGTTCTTC. It codes for CASSQVGGRRYNEQFF.

This clonotype was detected only a few times. J is TRBJ2-7 and V is TRBV7-9, with TRBD1 identical over 7 bases. The CDR3 spans 13 residues. V trimming: 10 bases; J trimming: 2 bases; junction bases outside the gene matches: 8. The V gene's germline CDR1 is SEHNR and CDR2 FQNEAQ (reference sequence). The CDR3 nucleotides read TGTGCCACCTCACACAGGGGCCCCTACGAGCAGTACTTC. Amino acids: CATSHRGPYEQYF.

This clonotype has just a few counts. The V gene is TRBV6-5, the J gene TRBJ2-7; tentative D call: TRBD2 (5 bases). V lost 2 bases, J lost 7 bases, and 12 bases lay in between. This CDR3 has 13 amino acids. In germline, CDR1 is MNHEY, CDR2 SVGAGI. CDR3 sequence (DNA): TGTGCCAGCAGTTACACCAACGAGCGGGAGCAGTACTTC. Translation: CASSYTNEREQYF.

The chain combines TRBV6-1 with TRBJ2-3; D gene uncertain. The germline V gene encodes CDR1 MNHNS and CDR2 SASEGT. CDR3 size: 13 residues. Trimming stripped 7 bases from V and 5 bases from J, with 13 bases between. The chain's CDR3 is CASTTDSGDTQYF. DNA for the CDR3: TGTGCCAGCACAACCGATAGTGGAGATACGCAGTATTTT.

The chain has TRBV12-3 or TRBV12-4 and TRBJ1-2; 7 bases fit TRBD1. The CDR3 has 14 residues. V shed 3 bases and J 8 bases; nucleotides not matched to a gene: 9. The CDR3 sequence is CASSFGAGGRGYTF. The DNA of the CDR3 is TGTGCCAGCAGTTTCGGTGCAGGGGGACGAGGCTACACCTTC.

This clonotype was detected ten times or more. The chain recombines TRBV7-2 with TRBJ1-1; D is undetermined. The CDR3 extends over 11 amino acids. Germline V gene lookup returns CDR1 SGHTA and CDR2 FQGNSA. Trimming pared 2 bases from V and 4 bases from J, leaving 2 bases between. The DNA for the CDR3 is TGTGCCAGCAGCTTATTCACTGAAGCTTTCTTT. Translated: CASSLFTEAFF.

This clonotype was detected only a few times. The V and J genes are TRBV9 and TRBJ2-7; D is possibly TRBD1 or TRBD2 (5 bases each). Per the germline V gene, CDR1 is SGDLS and CDR2 is YYNGEE. V was cut by 3 bases and J by 3 bases, with 13 bases left in between. CDR3 length equals 14 residues. The CDR3 spells CASSGRRGGYEQYF. CDR3 in DNA: TGTGCCAGCAGCGGACGACGTGGGGGCTACGAGCAGTACTTC. Full variable domain (outside the CDR3, taken from reference TRBV9 and TRBJ2-7): DSGVTQTPKHLITATGQRVTLRCSPRSGDLSVYWYQQSLDQGLQFLIQYYNGEERAKGNILERFSAQQFPDLHSELNLSSLELGDSALYFCASSGRRGGYEQYFGPGTRLTVT.

This clonotype has only a few counts. V is TRBV5-5 and J is TRBJ2-7; no reliable D call. CDR1 SGHKS and CDR2 YYEKEE come from the germline V gene (reference sequence). V lost 4 bases to trimming and J lost 3 bases, with 14 bases between them. The CDR3 runs to 14 residues. Here the CDR3 DNA reads TGTGCCAGCAGCATGCACTGGGGATTCTACGAGCAGTACTTC. It yields the protein CASSMHWGFYEQYF.

This chain links TRBV27 with TRBJ2-1, with D unresolved. The V end was cut by 2 bases, the J end by 3 bases, with 11 bases between. There are 15 residues in the CDR3. Germline lookup yields CDR1 MNHEY and CDR2 SMNVEV (reference sequence). Written as DNA, the CDR3 is TGTGCCAGCAGTTTAGCCCCTGTGGGCTACAATGAGCAGTTCTTC. This sequence encodes CASSLAPVGYNEQFF.

The CDR3 spells CASSPGTSVGYNEQFF. CDR3 nucleotide sequence: TGTGCCAGCAGCCCGGGGACATCCGTGGGATACAATGAGCAGTTCTTC. J is TRBJ2-1 and V is TRBV28; weak D call: TRBD1 (6 bases). CDR3 size: 16 residues. CDR1 and CDR2 from the germline V gene are MDHEN and SYDVKM. Trimming cost V 6 bases and J 4 bases, with 19 bases left between them. The variable domain in full, with the rest retrieved from reference TRBV28 and TRBJ2-1, is DVKVTQSSRYLVKRTGEKVFLECVQDMDHENMFWYRQDPGLGLRLIYFSYDVKMKEKGDIPEGYSVSREKKERFSLILESASTNQTSMYLCASSPGTSVGYNEQFFGPGTRLTVL.

The J gene is TRBJ2-3, the V gene TRBV12-3 or TRBV12-4; TRBD1 matches at 8 bases. Trimming at V came to 4 bases and at J to 6 bases, leaving 15 bases not matched to a gene. This CDR3 spans 17 amino acids. The CDR3 reads CASSSLLTGAVGDTQYF. DNA of the CDR3: TGTGCCAGCAGTTCCCTCCTGACAGGGGCCGTAGGGGATACGCAGTATTTT.

The chain uses TRBV5-1 and TRBJ1-2, with 8 bases that match TRBD1. The CDR3 has 14 residues. CDR1 SGHRS and CDR2 YFSETQ come from the germline V gene. V dropped 1 base and J dropped 6; count of bases not matched to a gene: 5. The CDR3 reads CASSLTGGQDGYTF. In DNA, the CDR3 is TGCGCCAGCAGCTTGACAGGGGGGCAGGATGGCTACACCTTC. The full variable domain, completed using reference TRBV5-1 and TRBJ1-2, is KAGVTQTPRYLIKTRGQQVTLSCSPISGHRSVSWYQQTPGQGLQFLFEYFSETQRNKGNFPGRFSGRQFSNSRSEMNVSTLELGDSALYLCASSLTGGQDGYTFGSGTRLTVV.

The V gene is TRBV25-1, the J gene TRBJ2-2, with a possible D match to TRBD1 (5 bases). Deletions cut 5 bases from V and 6 bases from J, with 13 bases between. Germline values: CDR1 MGHDK, CDR2 SYGVNS. The CDR3 runs 14 residues. The CDR3: CASSYRIDAGELFF. DNA for the CDR3: TGTGCCAGCAGTTACAGGATTGACGCCGGGGAGCTGTTTTTT.

This chain joins TRBV19 and TRBJ2-7, with 10 positions matching TRBD2. The germline CDR1 and CDR2 sequences are LNHDA and SQIVND (reference sequence). The CDR3 length is 16 residues. The V segment lost 5 bases and the J segment 2 bases; nucleotides outside the gene matches: 9. The CDR3 DNA sequence: TGTGCCAGTAGTGGACCAACTAGCGGGACGACCTACGAGCAGTACTTC. Encoded protein: CASSGPTSGTTYEQYF.

The V call is TRBV29-1, the J call TRBJ1-1; 9 positions agree with TRBD1. The CDR3 extends over 13 amino acids. CDR1 and CDR2 (germline): SQVTM, ANQGSEA. The J segment lost 4 bases and the V segment lost 5 bases, leaving 5 bases of the junction unmatched. DNA for the CDR3: TGCAGCGTTCCCGGGACAGGGATCACTGAAGCTTTCTTT. The encoded protein is CSVPGTGITEAFF.

The rearrangement joins TRBV7-9 to TRBJ2-7; the D gene is possibly TRBD1 (5 bases). Germline CDR1 reads SEHNR; CDR2 reads FQNEAQ (reference sequence). The CDR3 is 12 amino acids. Trimming removed 8 bases from V and 1 base from J, with 9 bases in between. CDR3 sequence reads: CASLGASYEQYF. Here the CDR3 DNA reads TGTGCCAGCCTAGGGGCGTCCTACGAGCAGTACTTC.